Listed here are 12 T cell receptor beta chains from one sample, sequenced in a study of blood T cell repertoires in COVID-19. The protocol was immunoSEQ multiplex PCR, while the TCRdb copy is restricted to in-frame clones and leaves out a portion. The sample has 90,000 to 120,000 clones; roughly 72% are singletons. The sample comprised peripheral blood. Every receptor here comes from a man older than 75 with acute or convalescent COVID-19.

V and J are TRBV20-1 and TRBJ1-3; D uncertain. V was shortened by 3 bases and J by 0 bases, with 9 bases between the two germline ends. The CDR3 runs 14 residues. Germline V gene lookup returns CDR1 DFQATT and CDR2 SNEGSKA (reference sequence). The CDR3 DNA sequence: TGCAGTGCTAGTGTACGGGGCTCTGGAAACACCATATATTTT. Amino acid sequence: CSASVRGSGNTIYF.

J is TRBJ2-5 and V is TRBV10-3; tentative D call: TRBD2 (6 bases). The germline V and J ends were trimmed by 11 bases and 3 bases, with 13 bases remaining between them. The CDR3 sequence is 12 residues long. The germline V gene has CDR1 ENHRY and CDR2 SYGVKD. The CDR3 coding sequence is TGTGCCTCCTCTGGGACTGAAGAGACCCAGTACTTC. It codes for CASSGTEETQYF.

In its sample, this clone was seen a few times. The rearrangement joins TRBV3-1 (or the pseudogene TRBV3-2) to TRBJ1-6, with 8 bases aligning to TRBD1. Germline loops: CDR1 LGHDT, CDR2 YNNKEL (reference sequence). The length of the CDR3 is 15 residues. With 4 bases clipped from V and 5 bases from J, the junction kept 4 bases outside the gene matches. CDR3 amino acids: CASSLQGGNNSPLHF. The CDR3 DNA sequence: TGTGCCAGCAGCCTACAGGGGGGGAATAATTCACCCCTCCACTTT.

The rearrangement joins TRBV5-4 to TRBJ2-7, with 13 bases aligning to TRBD2. This CDR3 region has 17 residues. Germline CDR1 is SGHNT and CDR2 is YYREEE (reference sequence). V shed 0 bases and J 6 bases; nucleotides not matched to a gene: 9. The CDR3 DNA is TGTGCCAGCAGCTTGGGAATACTAGCGGGAGGGCGCAGCGAGCAGTACTTC. This gives the protein CASSLGILAGGRSEQYF.

This clone was counted between two and nine times. V is TRBV27 and J is TRBJ2-7; possible D gene TRBD2, 7 bases. With 6 bases removed from V and 3 bases from J, the gap between germline ends came to 18 bases. CDR1 is MNHEY and CDR2 is SMNVEV in the germline V gene (reference sequence). The CDR3 is made up of 15 amino acids. CDR3 amino acids: CASRPRGGMGYEQYF. The CDR3 DNA reads as TGTGCCAGCAGGCCGAGGGGGGGGATGGGCTACGAGCAGTACTTC.

V usage is TRBV15 and J usage is TRBJ1-2; D is possibly TRBD1 (5 bases). This CDR3 has 15 residues. Germline assignment: CDR1 LNHNV and CDR2 YYDKDF (reference sequence). V was trimmed by 0 bases and J by 6 bases, leaving 14 bases between them. The CDR3 nucleotides read TGTGCCACCAGCAGAGATGGAAGGACAACGGATGGCTACACCTTC. The encoded protein is CATSRDGRTTDGYTF.

The rearrangement links TRBV10-3 to TRBJ2-7; a possible D gene is TRBD2 (6 bases). Trimming took off 6 bases at V and 4 bases at J, with 10 bases between the two ends. The germline V gene has CDR1 ENHRY and CDR2 SYGVKD. The CDR3 sequence is 12 residues long. In DNA, the CDR3 is TGTGCCATCAGAGGGGACTCGTACGAGCAGTACTTC. Its protein product is CAIRGDSYEQYF.

This rearrangement joins TRBV30 to TRBJ2-5; TRBD2 matches 14 bases. Trimming took 5 bases from V and 5 from J; bases not matched to a gene: 4. There are 14 residues in the CDR3. Germline CDR1 and CDR2: GTSNPN and SVGIG (reference sequence). The CDR3 region is CAWGTSGSGETQYF. The CDR3, as DNA: TGTGCCTGGGGGACTAGCGGGAGTGGGGAGACCCAGTACTTC. The full variable domain, its missing parts supplied by reference TRBV30 and TRBJ2-5, is SQTIHQWPATLVQPVGSPLSLECTVEGTSNPNLYWYRQAAGRGLQLLFYSVGIGQISSEVPQNLSASRPQDRQFILSSKKLLLSDSGFYLCAWGTSGSGETQYFGPGTRLLVL.

The table lists this clone with a few counts. The genes are TRBV7-9 and TRBJ2-2; no reliable D call. V was shortened by 6 bases and J by 0 bases, with 11 bases between the two germline ends. This CDR3 has 15 amino acids. Germline loops: CDR1 SEHNR, CDR2 FQNEAQ (reference sequence). CDR3 loop: CASRLIATNTGELFF. CDR3 sequence (DNA): TGTGCCAGCAGACTGATTGCCACGAACACCGGGGAGCTGTTTTTT.

The chain couples TRBV5-6 to TRBJ2-7; 7 nucleotides agree with TRBD2. The CDR3 totals 14 residues. CDR1 and CDR2 (germline): SGHDT, YYEEEE. The V segment lost 4 bases and the J segment 7 bases; nucleotides outside the gene matches: 11. CDR3 sequence reads: CASSDLGGPWEQYF. CDR3 sequence (DNA): TGTGCCAGCAGCGACCTGGGAGGGCCCTGGGAGCAGTACTTC.

The genes are TRBV28 and TRBJ2-5, with 9 positions matching TRBD2. CDR3 length: 11 amino acids. Germline assignment: CDR1 MDHEN and CDR2 SYDVKM. J lost 14 bases, V lost 5 bases, and 6 bases had no gene match. The CDR3 loop is CASSPGTSSYF. The CDR3 DNA reads as TGTGCCAGCAGTCCCGGGACTAGCTCTTACTTC. Full variable domain (remainder filled in from reference TRBV28 and TRBJ2-5): DVKVTQSSRYLVKRTGEKVFLECVQDMDHENMFWYRQDPGLGLRLIYFSYDVKMKEKGDIPEGYSVSREKKERFSLILESASTNQTSMYLCASSPGTSSYFGPGTRLLVL.

The chain joins TRBV20-1 to TRBJ1-5; tentative D call: TRBD1 (6 bases). The V and J ends lost 3 bases and 0 bases respectively, with 18 bases between them. The CDR3 totals 17 residues. Germline CDR1 is DFQATT and CDR2 is SNEGSKA (reference sequence). The CDR3 DNA is TGCAGTGCTAGTACCAGGGGTCTCCGCCATAGCAATCAGCCCCAGCATTTT. This codes for CSASTRGLRHSNQPQHF.